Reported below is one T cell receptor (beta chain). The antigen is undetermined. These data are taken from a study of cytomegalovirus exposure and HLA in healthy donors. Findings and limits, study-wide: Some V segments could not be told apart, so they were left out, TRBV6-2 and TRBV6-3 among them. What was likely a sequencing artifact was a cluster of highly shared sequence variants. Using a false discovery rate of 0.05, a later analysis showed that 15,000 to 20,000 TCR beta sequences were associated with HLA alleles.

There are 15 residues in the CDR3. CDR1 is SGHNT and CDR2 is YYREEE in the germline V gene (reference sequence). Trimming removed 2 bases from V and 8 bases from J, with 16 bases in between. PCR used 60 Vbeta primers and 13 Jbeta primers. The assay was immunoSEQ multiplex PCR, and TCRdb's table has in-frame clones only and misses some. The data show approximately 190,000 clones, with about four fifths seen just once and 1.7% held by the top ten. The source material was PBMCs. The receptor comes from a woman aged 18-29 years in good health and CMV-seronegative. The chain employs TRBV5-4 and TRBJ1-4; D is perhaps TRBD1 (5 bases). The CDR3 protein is CASSFGPVKGEKLFF. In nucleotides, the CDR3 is TGTGCCAGCAGCTTCGGGCCGGTTAAGGGGGAAAAACTGTTTTTT. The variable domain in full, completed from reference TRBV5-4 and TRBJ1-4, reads ETGVTQSPTHLIKTRGQQVTLRCSSQSGHNTVSWYQQALGQGPQFIFQYYREEENGRGNFPPRFSGLQFPNYSSELNVNALELDDSALYLCASSFGPVKGEKLFFGSGTQLSVL.